This TCR beta chain comes out of a study of chemoradiotherapy in HPV16-positive cancers. In the case of this clone: The target antigen is unknown.

The study, taken as a whole, reports: In HPV16-positive patients, HPV-responsive T-cell expansion tracked better recurrence-free survival. During treatment, candidate HPV-specific clones and E7-related motifs expanded in tumor. Only a couple of HPV16-positive patients supplied the functional HPV-specificity definition.

Profiling relied on immunoSEQ multiplex PCR, and the TCRdb table lists in-frame clones only, not all of them. The sample records roughly 5,000 clones, 70% to 80% being singletons. Repeated repertoire sampling spanned the course of chemoradiotherapy. The sample was collected from a patient who underwent chemoradiotherapy. The receptor's source is a human donor with HPV-associated anogenital cancer.

CDR3 nucleotides: TGTGCCAGCAGTTATCGGGCCTCAGATACGCAGTATTTT. Translating gives CASSYRASDTQYF. V usage is TRBV6-5 and J usage is TRBJ2-3, with D unresolved. Germline V gives CDR1 MNHEY, CDR2 SVGAGI. V lost 3 bases to trimming and J lost 4 bases, with 8 bases between them. The CDR3 runs 13 residues.